This is a list of T cell receptor beta chains from one sample in a study of blood T cell repertoires in COVID-19. Sequencing was performed with immunoSEQ multiplex PCR; in TCRdb, only in-frame clones are kept and a portion is missing. The sample includes 150,000 or so clones, around 89% of them seen just once. The sequenced sample was peripheral blood. The source of these receptors is a man aged 55 to 69 with active or convalescent COVID-19. Each CDR3 is given with its conserved first and last residue.

V gene: TRBV21-1; J gene: TRBJ2-2; CDR3 protein: CASRQGKDSGELFF
V gene: TRBV4-3; J gene: TRBJ2-2; CDR3 protein: CASSQDSSGGRVTGELFF
V gene: TRBV28; J gene: TRBJ1-5; CDR3 protein: CASSLRQGFEQPQHF
V gene: TRBV7-9; J gene: TRBJ1-2; CDR3 protein: CASSSWTGGHGYTF
V gene: TRBV11-2; J gene: TRBJ2-7; CDR3 protein: CASSLGDSMGQYF
V gene: TRBV4-2; J gene: TRBJ1-5; CDR3 protein: CASSQEFSGFGNQPQHF
V gene: TRBV7-8; J gene: TRBJ1-2; CDR3 protein: CASSLRGDYGYTF
V gene: TRBV3-1/TRBV3-2; J gene: TRBJ1-1; CDR3 protein: CASSRRQADTEAFF
V gene: TRBV18; J gene: TRBJ1-1; CDR3 protein: CASSPRLRDTEAFF
V gene: TRBV28; J gene: TRBJ1-2; CDR3 protein: CASTSGTGGGYTF
V gene: TRBV14; J gene: TRBJ1-1; CDR3 protein: CASSQDTSSAFF
V gene: TRBV2; J gene: TRBJ2-4; CDR3 protein: CASSLGLAGGLNIQYF
V gene: TRBV5-4; J gene: TRBJ1-1; CDR3 protein: CASSPPGVEAFF
V gene: TRBV30; J gene: TRBJ2-7; CDR3 protein: CAWSVGQGPSYEQYF
V gene: TRBV19; J gene: TRBJ1-6; CDR3 protein: CASSIASRENSPLHF
V gene: TRBV30; J gene: TRBJ1-3; CDR3 protein: CAWASGNRENTIYF
V gene: TRBV10-3; J gene: TRBJ2-1; CDR3 protein: CAISESRSGKNYNEQFF
V gene: TRBV7-2; J gene: TRBJ1-2; CDR3 protein: CASSLGDREWYGYTF
V gene: TRBV27; J gene: TRBJ2-2; CDR3 protein: CASSPSSGGLGELFF
V gene: TRBV5-3; J gene: TRBJ1-1; CDR3 protein: CARSSLYREGDTEAFF
V gene: TRBV28; J gene: TRBJ1-1; CDR3 protein: CASSLSQGRAEAFF
V gene: TRBV7-2; J gene: TRBJ1-1; CDR3 protein: CASSLARGSTEAFF
V gene: TRBV6-5; J gene: TRBJ1-6; CDR3 protein: CASRGGQGAYSPLHF
V gene: TRBV5-1; J gene: TRBJ2-5; CDR3 protein: CASSLAGGSSETQYF
V gene: TRBV4-3; J gene: TRBJ1-4; CDR3 protein: CASSQLAAGKKLFF
V gene: TRBV30; J gene: TRBJ1-5; CDR3 protein: CAWSVGGDQPQHF
V gene: TRBV19; J gene: TRBJ2-5; CDR3 protein: CASREGGNQETQYF
V gene: TRBV19; J gene: TRBJ1-4; CDR3 protein: CASSTVPREKLFF
V gene: TRBV5-1; J gene: TRBJ2-5; CDR3 protein: CASSSTGAETQYF
V gene: TRBV28; J gene: TRBJ1-6; CDR3 protein: CASSPAWTEHSPLHF
V gene: TRBV19; J gene: TRBJ2-5; CDR3 protein: CASRQGRETQYF
V gene: TRBV7-2; J gene: TRBJ1-2; CDR3 protein: CASSFPNSPVYTF
V gene: TRBV6-5; J gene: TRBJ1-1; CDR3 protein: CASSQTGNTEAFF
V gene: TRBV7-8; J gene: TRBJ1-6; CDR3 protein: CASSPPRGSSYNSPLHF
V gene: TRBV28; J gene: TRBJ1-4; CDR3 protein: CASSSTQGSLNEKLFF
V gene: TRBV27; J gene: TRBJ2-7; CDR3 protein: CASSFRLAGVYEQYF
V gene: TRBV7-2; J gene: TRBJ2-3; CDR3 protein: CASSSGGAKADTQYF
V gene: TRBV28; J gene: TRBJ2-3; CDR3 protein: CASRPQGLAAGTDTQYF
V gene: TRBV28; J gene: TRBJ1-2; CDR3 protein: CASTSTGTGGHGYTF
V gene: TRBV11-1; J gene: TRBJ2-5; CDR3 protein: CASSLRASGSETQYF
V gene: TRBV19; J gene: TRBJ1-5; CDR3 protein: CASSTGNQPQHF
V gene: TRBV3-1/TRBV3-2; J gene: TRBJ1-2; CDR3 protein: CASSHRTGGLSYTF
V gene: TRBV20-1; J gene: TRBJ2-7; CDR3 protein: CSASAESGRTYEQYF
V gene: TRBV18; J gene: TRBJ2-3; CDR3 protein: CASSPGLAGGDTQYF
V gene: TRBV19; J gene: TRBJ2-1; CDR3 protein: CASSIPRWTGYANEQFF
V gene: TRBV6-5; J gene: TRBJ2-1; CDR3 protein: CASSYPDNEQFF
V gene: TRBV21-1; J gene: TRBJ2-7; CDR3 protein: CASSKLGGTYYEQYF
V gene: TRBV28; J gene: TRBJ2-3; CDR3 protein: CASSPSGGGGVKTQYF
V gene: TRBV2; J gene: TRBJ2-7; CDR3 protein: CASSLTRYEQYF
V gene: TRBV18; J gene: TRBJ2-5; CDR3 protein: CASSPLPGEGGQETQYF
V gene: TRBV7-2; J gene: TRBJ1-2; CDR3 protein: CASSFDRGGYKNYGYTF
V gene: TRBV7-2; J gene: TRBJ2-3; CDR3 protein: CASSSSSSRTDTQYF
V gene: TRBV6-5; J gene: TRBJ1-5; CDR3 protein: CASSSGQSRNQPQHF
V gene: TRBV20-1; J gene: TRBJ2-7; CDR3 protein: CSARALYEQYF
V gene: TRBV24-1; J gene: TRBJ2-2; CDR3 protein: CATSSLTGELFF
V gene: TRBV2; J gene: TRBJ1-2; CDR3 protein: CASSEGGNYGYTF
V gene: TRBV7-9; J gene: TRBJ2-1; CDR3 protein: CASSGQGSYNEQFF
V gene: TRBV6-6; J gene: TRBJ1-3; CDR3 protein: CASSYGQPSSGNTIYF
V gene: TRBV6-6; J gene: TRBJ1-2; CDR3 protein: CASSPQGAGYGYTF